A single sample is the source of the 14 T cell receptor beta chains below, sequenced in a study of blood T cell repertoires in COVID-19. Sequencing was performed with immunoSEQ multiplex PCR; in TCRdb, only in-frame clones are kept and a portion is missing. The table has hundreds of thousands of clones, around 86% seen once. Sequencing was done on a sample of peripheral blood. The source of these receptors is a human donor in a cohort sampled during active COVID-19.

This clone has only one observation. The chain combines TRBV3-1 (or the pseudogene TRBV3-2) with TRBJ2-5; a weak D match, TRBD2 (5 bases). The germline gives CDR1 LGHDT, CDR2 YNNKEL (reference sequence). This CDR3 spans 15 amino acids. Trimming pared 0 bases from V and 5 bases from J, leaving 13 bases between. The DNA of the CDR3 is TGTGCCAGCAGCCAAGATTGGGCTAGCCTCGAGACCCAGTACTTC. Protein sequence: CASSQDWASLETQYF.

The table lists this clone with a count of one. The chain is built from TRBV5-6 and TRBJ2-2; 11 nucleotides align to TRBD1. Germline V CDR1 and CDR2: SGHDT, YYEEEE. The CDR3 has 16 amino acids. Trimming took 0 bases from V and 9 from J; bases not matched to a gene: 7. The CDR3 DNA sequence: TGTGCCAGCAGCTTGGGGACAGGGGGCCGATACAGGGAGCTGTTTTTT. This codes for CASSLGTGGRYRELFF. Variable domain in full (rest from reference TRBV5-6 and TRBJ2-2): DAGVTQSPTHLIKTRGQQVTLRCSPKSGHDTVSWYQQALGQGPQFIFQYYEEEERQRGNFPDRFSGHQFPNYSSELNVNALLLGDSALYLCASSLGTGGRYRELFFGEGSRLTVL.

The rearrangement joins TRBV7-8 to TRBJ2-1, with D maybe TRBD2 (7 bases). The CDR3 is 15 residues long. The ends were cut back, 5 bases at V and 7 bases at J, with 18 bases in the middle. The germline CDR1 and CDR2 sequences are SGHVS and FQNEAQ. CDR3 in DNA: TGTGCCAGCAGCCCGAGTAGGGGGGGGCAAAATGAGCAGTTCTTC. It translates to CASSPSRGGQNEQFF.

Only a few counts were recorded for this clone. J is TRBJ2-3 and V is TRBV11-2; D uncertain. The CDR3 is 13 amino acids. The V end was cut by 5 bases, the J end by 6 bases, with 12 bases between. The germline gives CDR1 SGHAT, CDR2 FQNNGV. The CDR3 sequence: CASSLGSADTQYF. CDR3 DNA: TGTGCCAGCAGCCTCGGGTCGGCTGATACGCAGTATTTT.

The V gene is TRBV19, the J gene TRBJ2-2, with 12 bases matching TRBD2. The germline V gene encodes CDR1 LNHDA and CDR2 SQIVND (reference sequence). Losses at the gene ends were 4 bases for V and 5 bases for J; bases not matched to a gene: 8. This CDR3 contains 17 residues. The CDR3: CASSTGRLAGVTGELFF. The CDR3 DNA reads as TGTGCCAGTAGTACCGGGAGACTAGCGGGAGTGACCGGGGAGCTGTTTTTT.

The chain carries TRBV7-9 and TRBJ1-1; no firm D call. Trimming removed 1 base at V and 7 bases at J, with 7 bases between. The CDR3 runs 12 residues. Germline CDR1 SEHNR, CDR2 FQNEAQ (reference sequence). CDR3 protein: CASSLDGDEAFF. The CDR3 DNA reads TGTGCCAGCAGCTTAGACGGGGATGAAGCTTTCTTT.

This chain joins TRBV4-1 and TRBJ2-1; 7 bases line up with TRBD2. Germline CDR1 reads MGHRA; CDR2 reads YSYEKL. The trim removed 2 bases at V and 2 bases at J, leaving 6 bases unmatched. This CDR3 has 16 residues. The CDR3 protein is CASSQIGAGAYNEQFF. As DNA, the CDR3 is TGCGCCAGCAGCCAAATCGGGGCGGGGGCCTACAATGAGCAGTTCTTC.

The chain has TRBV5-4 and TRBJ2-5; the match to TRBD1 covers 10 bases. The germline gives CDR1 SGHNT, CDR2 YYREEE (reference sequence). The V gene end was trimmed by 4 bases and the J gene end by 5 bases; junction bases not matched to a gene: 8. This CDR3 comprises 15 residues. CDR3 sequence (DNA): TGTGCCAGCAGCCCGGGGCCGGGACAGGGGGAGACCCAGTACTTC. This sequence encodes CASSPGPGQGETQYF.

The chain is built from TRBV2 and TRBJ2-5; D gene uncertain. CDR3 length: 11 residues. Germline V CDR1 and CDR2: SNHLY, FYNNEI. Trimming removed 5 bases at V and 5 bases at J, with 6 bases between. The CDR3: CASSPRETQYF. CDR3 in DNA: TGTGCCAGCAGTCCCCGGGAGACCCAGTACTTC. Full variable domain (outside the CDR3, taken from reference TRBV2 and TRBJ2-5): EPEVTQTPSHQVTQMGQEVILRCVPISNHLYFYWYRQILGQKVEFLVSFYNNEISEKSEIFDDQFSVERPDGSNFTLKIRSTKLEDSAMYFCASSPRETQYFGPGTRLLVL.

V usage is TRBV28 and J usage is TRBJ2-1, with a tentative D call TRBD2 (5 bases). The CDR3 totals 14 residues. Germline CDR1 reads MDHEN; CDR2 reads SYDVKM. V lost 8 bases, J lost 2 bases, and 13 bases lay in between. The CDR3 loop is CASGTGITYNEQFF. The CDR3 DNA reads TGTGCCAGCGGCACGGGAATCACCTACAATGAGCAGTTCTTC.

This chain joins TRBV7-8 and TRBJ1-4, with 10 bases lining up with TRBD1. Trimming removed 3 bases from V and 7 bases from J; junction bases left unmatched: 14. The CDR3 spans 18 residues. CDR1 and CDR2 (germline): SGHVS, FQNEAQ. CDR3 protein: CASSFHRDRGYFGEKLFF. The CDR3 DNA reads TGTGCCAGCAGCTTCCACCGGGACAGGGGCTATTTTGGTGAAAAACTGTTTTTT.

The V call is TRBV7-8, the J call TRBJ2-3; TRBD1 might be the D (6 bases). Trimming took off 1 base at V and 7 bases at J, with 18 bases between the two ends. Germline V gene data show CDR1 as SGHVS and CDR2 as FQNEAQ. This CDR3 spans 16 amino acids. The CDR3 region has the DNA TGTGCCAGCAGCTTAGGGCGTGGAGACTGGGGGCATACGCAGTATTTT. It codes for CASSLGRGDWGHTQYF.

With regard to this clone: This same CDR3 is encoded by further DNA sequences in the sample. The rearrangement uses TRBV11-3 and TRBJ1-1, with no clear D. CDR3 length equals 13 residues. V was shortened by 3 bases and J by 1 base, with 6 bases between the two germline ends. The germline V gene encodes CDR1 SGHNT and CDR2 YENEEA. The CDR3 reads CASSFSGNTEAFF. CDR3 DNA sequence: TGTGCCAGCAGCTTTAGCGGGAACACTGAAGCTTTCTTT.

The chain is built from TRBV11-2 and TRBJ1-6; D is ambiguous. The germline gives CDR1 SGHAT, CDR2 FQNNGV. Trimming removed 7 bases from V and 0 bases from J, with 19 bases in between. The CDR3 extends over 18 amino acids. CDR3 amino acids: CASTLLVASSSYNSPLHF. The CDR3 bases are TGTGCCAGCACCCTTCTCGTTGCCTCGAGCTCCTATAATTCACCCCTCCACTTT.